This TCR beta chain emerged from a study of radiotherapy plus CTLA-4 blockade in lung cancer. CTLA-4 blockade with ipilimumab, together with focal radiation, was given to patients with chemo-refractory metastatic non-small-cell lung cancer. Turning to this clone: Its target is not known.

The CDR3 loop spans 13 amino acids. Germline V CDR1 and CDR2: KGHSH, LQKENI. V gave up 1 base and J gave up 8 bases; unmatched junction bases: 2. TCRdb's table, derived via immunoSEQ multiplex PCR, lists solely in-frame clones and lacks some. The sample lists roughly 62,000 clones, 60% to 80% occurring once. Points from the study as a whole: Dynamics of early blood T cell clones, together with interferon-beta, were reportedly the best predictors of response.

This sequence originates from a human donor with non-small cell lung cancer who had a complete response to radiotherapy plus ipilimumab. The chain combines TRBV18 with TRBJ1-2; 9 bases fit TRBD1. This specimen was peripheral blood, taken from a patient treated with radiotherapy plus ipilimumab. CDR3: CASSPRQGEGYTF. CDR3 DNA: TGTGCCAGCTCACCACGACAGGGGGAGGGCTACACCTTC.